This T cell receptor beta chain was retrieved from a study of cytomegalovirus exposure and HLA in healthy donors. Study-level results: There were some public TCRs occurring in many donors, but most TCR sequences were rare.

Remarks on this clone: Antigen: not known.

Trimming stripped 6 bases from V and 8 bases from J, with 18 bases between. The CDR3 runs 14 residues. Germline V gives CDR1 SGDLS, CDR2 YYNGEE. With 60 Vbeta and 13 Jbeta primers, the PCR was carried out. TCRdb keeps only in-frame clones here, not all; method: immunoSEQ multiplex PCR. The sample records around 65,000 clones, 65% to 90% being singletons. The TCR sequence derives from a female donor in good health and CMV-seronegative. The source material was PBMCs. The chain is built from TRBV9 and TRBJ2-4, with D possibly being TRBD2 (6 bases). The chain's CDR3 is CASNPGGREDIQYF. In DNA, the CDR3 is TGTGCCAGCAACCCCGGCGGCAGGGAGGACATTCAGTACTTC.